Listed below are T cell receptor beta chains from one sample, sequenced in a study of blood T cell repertoires in COVID-19. Measured with immunoSEQ multiplex PCR; TCRdb has only the in-frame clones, and not every one. The data hold 260,000 or so clones, with about 85% observed a single time. Sequenced material: PBMCs or T cells enriched from blood (not recorded which). These receptors originate from a woman aged 45 to 65 who had recovered from COVID-19. Both conserved end residues are part of each CDR3. Fields, in order: CDR3 protein, CDR3 DNA, D gene, V gene, J gene, clone size. D genes are given only for firm matches. The size field is filled for only some rows; it gives once, few, many or a size class.

CDR3: CASSPYRATEAFF; DNA: TGTGCCAGCAGCCCCTACAGGGCTACTGAAGCTTTCTTT; D: -; V: TRBV7-9; J: TRBJ1-1; size: -
CDR3: CASSFLGARTEAFF; DNA: TGTGCCAGCAGTTTTTTGGGGGCGCGGACTGAAGCTTTCTTT; D: -; V: TRBV27; J: TRBJ1-1; size: -
CDR3: CAWSGEESYNEQFF; DNA: TGTGCCTGGAGTGGCGAAGAATCCTACAATGAGCAGTTCTTC; D: -; V: TRBV30; J: TRBJ2-1; size: -
CDR3: CASRTGGKIYTF; DNA: TGTGCCAGTCGCACAGGGGGTAAGATCTACACCTTC; D: TRBD1; V: TRBV28; J: TRBJ1-2; size: few
CDR3: CASSPEKNRGEEKLFF; DNA: TGTGCCAGCAGCCCCGAGAAAAACAGGGGTGAGGAAAAACTGTTTTTT; D: TRBD1; V: TRBV7-3; J: TRBJ1-4; size: -
CDR3: CASRDGGGNSPLHF; DNA: TGTGCCAGCAGGGACGGAGGTGGCAATTCACCCCTCCACTTT; D: -; V: TRBV27; J: TRBJ1-6; size: -
CDR3: CASSQRTSGVLETQYF; DNA: TGTGCCAGCAGTCAAAGGACTAGCGGGGTTCTGGAGACCCAGTACTTC; D: TRBD2; V: TRBV28; J: TRBJ2-5; size: -
CDR3: CASSQDRASGTDTQYF; DNA: TGCGCCAGCAGCCAAGATAGGGCTAGCGGCACAGATACGCAGTATTTT; D: -; V: TRBV4-1; J: TRBJ2-3; size: -
CDR3: CSVRAGGSYEQYF; DNA: TGCAGCGTTCGAGCGGGGGGCTCCTACGAGCAGTACTTC; D: TRBD2; V: TRBV29-1; J: TRBJ2-7; size: few
CDR3: CASRAAGINEKLFF; DNA: TGCGCCAGCAGGGCGGCCGGGATTAATGAAAAACTGTTTTTT; D: -; V: TRBV10-2; J: TRBJ1-4; size: -
CDR3: CSVESGHSEAFF; DNA: TGCAGCGTTGAGTCGGGACACTCTGAAGCTTTCTTT; D: -; V: TRBV29-1; J: TRBJ1-1; size: -
CDR3: CASSYGGDTGELFF; DNA: TGTGCCAGCAGTTACGGCGGGGACACCGGGGAGCTGTTTTTT; D: -; V: TRBV6-5; J: TRBJ2-2; size: -
CDR3: CASSPEVGRSYEQYF; DNA: TGTGCCAGCAGCCCCGAGGTGGGGCGTTCCTACGAGCAGTACTTC; D: -; V: TRBV5-4; J: TRBJ2-7; size: -
CDR3: CASNHFPNTEAFF; DNA: TGTGCCAGCAATCACTTTCCGAACACTGAAGCTTTCTTT; D: -; V: TRBV12-3/TRBV12-4; J: TRBJ1-1; size: -
CDR3: CASTKRPSTGELFF; DNA: TGTGCCAGTACCAAACGACCTAGCACCGGGGAGCTGTTTTTT; D: -; V: TRBV19; J: TRBJ2-2; size: -
CDR3: CASSPSGQGFYEQFF; DNA: TGTGCCAGCAGCCCGAGCGGACAGGGTTTCTATGAGCAGTTCTTC; D: TRBD1; V: TRBV7-3; J: TRBJ2-1; size: -
CDR3: CASSDRGRTGELFF; DNA: TGTGCCAGCAGTGACAGGGGGCGAACCGGGGAGCTGTTTTTT; D: TRBD1; V: TRBV25-1; J: TRBJ2-2; size: -
CDR3: CASTTRQGAFHEQYF; DNA: TGTGCCAGCACCACGAGACAGGGAGCATTTCACGAGCAGTACTTC; D: TRBD1; V: TRBV27; J: TRBJ2-7; size: -
CDR3: CASSAGGQGSYEQYF; DNA: TGTGCCAGCAGCGCGGGAGGACAGGGGAGCTACGAGCAGTACTTC; D: -; V: TRBV7-9; J: TRBJ2-7; size: -
CDR3: CASSLGGQSEKLFF; DNA: TGTGCCAGCAGCTTAGGAGGACAGTCGGAAAAACTGTTTTTT; D: -; V: TRBV7-2; J: TRBJ1-4; size: -
CDR3: CASSSGGRSGNQPQHF; DNA: TGTGCCAGCAGCTCCGGGGGAAGGAGCGGGAATCAGCCCCAGCATTTT; D: -; V: TRBV5-6; J: TRBJ1-5; size: -
CDR3: CASRWIGDTEAFF; DNA: TGTGCCAGCAGGTGGATCGGGGACACTGAAGCTTTCTTT; D: -; V: TRBV12-3/TRBV12-4; J: TRBJ1-1; size: -